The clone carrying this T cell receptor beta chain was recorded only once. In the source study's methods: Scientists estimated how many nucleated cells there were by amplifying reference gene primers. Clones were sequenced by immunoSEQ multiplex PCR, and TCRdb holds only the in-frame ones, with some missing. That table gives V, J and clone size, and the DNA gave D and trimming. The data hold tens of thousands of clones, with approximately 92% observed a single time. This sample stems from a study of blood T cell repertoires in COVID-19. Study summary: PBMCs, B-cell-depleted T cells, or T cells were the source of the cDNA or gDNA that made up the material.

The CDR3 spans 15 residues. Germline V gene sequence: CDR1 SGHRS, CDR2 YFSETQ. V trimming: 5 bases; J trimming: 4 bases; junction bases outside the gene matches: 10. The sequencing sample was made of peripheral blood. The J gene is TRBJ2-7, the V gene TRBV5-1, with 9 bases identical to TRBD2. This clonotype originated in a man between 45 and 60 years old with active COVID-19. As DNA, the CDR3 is TGCGCCAGCAGTTTCGCAGCTAGCGGGGTTTACGAGCAGTACTTC. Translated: CASSFAASGVYEQYF.